The entry that follows covers one T cell receptor (beta chain) sequence. Antigen specificity is unknown. The record originates from a study of CD4 T cells in relation to SARS-CoV-2 and coronaviruses. Measured with immunoSEQ multiplex PCR; TCRdb has only the in-frame clones, and not every one. The sample lists some 22,000 clones; 66% were seen once. Germline V gives CDR1 SGDLS, CDR2 YYNGEE. The CDR3 covers 18 residues. Trimming removed 2 bases from V and 2 bases from J; junction bases left unmatched: 4. Before the COVID-19 pandemic, during about 2011-2019, CD4+ T cells were taken from unexposed donors. Isolation of CD4+ T cells took place after roughly nine days in culture.

The genes are TRBV9 and TRBJ2-1, with 16 nucleotides matching TRBD2. The sequence came from a human donor in good health. The sample taken for sequencing was CD4+ T cells from PBMCs, cultured in vitro. The CDR3 DNA reads TGTGCCAGCAGCGTTACTGGGACTAGCGGGAGGGCCTACAATGAGCAGTTCTTC. Residues: CASSVTGTSGRAYNEQFF.